A selection of T cell receptor beta chains follows, all from one sample in a study of T cells in Graves' hyperthyroidism and ophthalmopathy. TCRdb ran MiXCR on the multiplex PCR reads and lists one entry per CDR3 protein. Among about 600,000 distinct CDR3 sequences listed, approximately 15% were seen once. The sequencing input was blood. The origin of the receptors is a woman between 35 and 50 years old with Graves' ophthalmopathy. The CDR3 runs from the conserved cysteine through the conserved F or W. Each record gives: CDR3 protein, CDR3 DNA, D gene, clone size, J gene, V gene. A D gene is named only where the DNA matches it firmly. Part of the rows lack a size; the others show once, few, many or a class for expanded clones.

CDR3 protein: CASSAGQNEKLFF; CDR3 DNA: TGTGCCAGCTCAGCAGGCCAGAATGAAAAACTGTTTTTT; D gene: .; clone size: .; J gene: TRBJ1-4; V gene: TRBV18
CDR3 protein: CSVDWRASDTQYF; CDR3 DNA: TGCAGCGTTGACTGGCGAGCATCAGATACGCAGTATTTT; D gene: .; clone size: many; J gene: TRBJ2-3; V gene: TRBV29-1
CDR3 protein: CSARRPTNEKLFF; CDR3 DNA: TGCAGTGCTAGACGGCCAACTAATGAAAAACTGTTTTTT; D gene: .; clone size: .; J gene: TRBJ1-4; V gene: TRBV20-1
CDR3 protein: CASSPPPVGYTEAFF; CDR3 DNA: TGTGCCAGTAGTCCACCTCCTGTAGGATACACTGAAGCTTTCTTT; D gene: .; clone size: .; J gene: TRBJ1-1; V gene: TRBV19
CDR3 protein: CATTPDKNQPQHF; CDR3 DNA: TGTGCCACAACCCCGGACAAGAATCAGCCCCAGCATTTT; D gene: .; clone size: .; J gene: TRBJ1-5; V gene: TRBV19
CDR3 protein: CASSLLDMRSYGYTF; CDR3 DNA: TGTGCCAGCAGCTTACTGGACATGAGATCTTATGGCTACACCTTC; D gene: .; clone size: .; J gene: TRBJ1-2; V gene: TRBV13
CDR3 protein: CASSLMYEQFF; CDR3 DNA: TGTGCCAGCAGCTTAATGTATGAGCAGTTCTTC; D gene: .; clone size: .; J gene: TRBJ2-1; V gene: TRBV7-8
CDR3 protein: CATSDKRGGTGELFF; CDR3 DNA: TGTGCCACCAGTGATAAGCGGGGGGGCACCGGGGAGCTGTTTTTT; D gene: TRBD2; clone size: .; J gene: TRBJ2-2; V gene: TRBV24-1
CDR3 protein: CASGTGRWDTDTRYF; CDR3 DNA: TGTGCCAGCGGGACTGGACGATGGGACACAGATACGCGGTATTTT; D gene: .; clone size: few; J gene: TRBJ2-3; V gene: TRBV6-2/TRBV6-3
CDR3 protein: CASSLTGTSGRYNEQFF; CDR3 DNA: TGCGCCAGCAGCTTGACCGGGACTAGCGGGAGGTACAATGAGCAGTTCTTC; D gene: TRBD2; clone size: .; J gene: TRBJ2-1; V gene: TRBV5-1
CDR3 protein: CASSSGTSDTEAFF; CDR3 DNA: TGTGCCAGCAGCTCCGGGACATCCGACACTGAAGCTTTCTTT; D gene: .; clone size: many; J gene: TRBJ1-1; V gene: TRBV7-9
CDR3 protein: CATSRGTTGNTGELFF; CDR3 DNA: TGTGCCACCAGCAGAGGTACGACAGGGAACACCGGGGAGCTGTTTTTT; D gene: .; clone size: .; J gene: TRBJ2-2; V gene: TRBV15
CDR3 protein: CASSSISGATYNEQFF; CDR3 DNA: TGTGCCAGCAGCTCTATCTCAGGGGCCACCTACAATGAGCAGTTCTTC; D gene: .; clone size: .; J gene: TRBJ2-1; V gene: TRBV7-9
CDR3 protein: CASSPRRTDPWEAFF; CDR3 DNA: TGTGCCAGCAGCCCCAGGAGGACAGACCCCTGGGAGGCTTTCTTT; D gene: .; clone size: .; J gene: TRBJ1-1; V gene: TRBV7-4
CDR3 protein: CASGLVGMNTEAFF; CDR3 DNA: TGTGCCTCTGGTCTGGTGGGGATGAACACTGAAGCTTTCTTT; D gene: .; clone size: many; J gene: TRBJ1-1; V gene: TRBV28
CDR3 protein: CATSRATYEQFF; CDR3 DNA: TGTGCCACCAGCAGAGCGACTTATGAGCAGTTCTTC; D gene: .; clone size: .; J gene: TRBJ2-1; V gene: TRBV15
CDR3 protein: CASRPQGPSGYTF; CDR3 DNA: TGTGCCAGCAGACCACAGGGCCCCTCTGGCTACACCTTC; D gene: .; clone size: few; J gene: TRBJ1-2; V gene: TRBV12-3/TRBV12-4
CDR3 protein: CASSLVGRSNEQFF; CDR3 DNA: TGTGCCAGCAGCTTAGTGGGGAGGAGCAATGAGCAGTTCTTC; D gene: .; clone size: many; J gene: TRBJ2-1; V gene: TRBV11-2
CDR3 protein: CASSHGGPHNEQFF; CDR3 DNA: TGTGCCAGCAGCCACGGGGGCCCACACAATGAGCAGTTCTTC; D gene: .; clone size: few; J gene: TRBJ2-1; V gene: TRBV3-1
CDR3 protein: CASTGRAIATNEKLFF; CDR3 DNA: TGTGCCAGCACGGGCAGGGCTATCGCAACTAATGAAAAACTGTTTTTT; D gene: .; clone size: .; J gene: TRBJ1-4; V gene: TRBV2
CDR3 protein: CSVIQLAGGYNEQFF; CDR3 DNA: TGCAGCGTTATCCAACTAGCGGGGGGTTACAATGAGCAGTTCTTC; D gene: TRBD2; clone size: .; J gene: TRBJ2-1; V gene: TRBV29-1
CDR3 protein: CASSSGLAGQSYEQYF; CDR3 DNA: TGTGCCAGCAGCAGCGGACTAGCGGGACAGTCCTACGAGCAGTACTTC; D gene: TRBD2; clone size: .; J gene: TRBJ2-7; V gene: TRBV12-3/TRBV12-4
CDR3 protein: CARKNGETQYF; CDR3 DNA: TGCGCCAGGAAAAACGGGGAGACCCAGTACTTC; D gene: .; clone size: .; J gene: TRBJ2-5; V gene: TRBV10-1
CDR3 protein: CASSPTGPTNYGYTF; CDR3 DNA: TGTGCCAGCAGCCCAACAGGACCCACTAACTATGGCTACACCTTC; D gene: .; clone size: .; J gene: TRBJ1-2; V gene: TRBV27
CDR3 protein: CATEGQGAAYEQYF; CDR3 DNA: TGTGCCACGGAGGGGCAGGGGGCTGCCTACGAGCAGTACTTC; D gene: TRBD1; clone size: few; J gene: TRBJ2-7; V gene: TRBV6-1
CDR3 protein: CSVGPQGNTEAFF; CDR3 DNA: TGCAGCGTAGGACCCCAGGGGAACACTGAAGCTTTCTTT; D gene: .; clone size: .; J gene: TRBJ1-1; V gene: TRBV29-1